Below, 21 T cell receptor beta chains from the same sample are listed, as sequenced in a study of blood T cell repertoires in COVID-19. Data came from immunoSEQ multiplex PCR; TCRdb stores just in-frame clones and leaves some out. The top ten clones hold about 3% of a sample with under 300,000 clones, 80% to 85% of them seen once. The sample comprised PBMCs or T cells enriched from blood (not recorded which). These TCRs come from a man between 50 and 59 years old who had recovered from COVID-19.

This chain links TRBV5-8 with TRBJ2-5; 7 nucleotides agree with TRBD1. J was trimmed by 5 bases and V by 5 bases; bases with no gene match: 15. The CDR3 has 16 amino acids. CDR1 and CDR2 from the germline V gene are SGHTS and YDEGEE. CDR3 sequence reads: CASRPPTKTGIETQYF. The CDR3 nucleotides read TGTGCCAGCAGACCTCCCACTAAGACAGGGATTGAGACCCAGTACTTC.

This chain uses TRBV21-1 with TRBJ2-2; the table's D call, TRBD2, has no DNA check behind it. TRBV21-1 corresponds to a pseudogene. The CDR3 has 16 amino acids. The CDR3 bases are TGTGCCAGCAGCCCAAGGTGGGCTAGCTGTGCCGGGGAGCTGTTTTTT. It translates to CASSPRWASCAGELFF.

The genes are TRBV10-2 and TRBJ1-2; the D gene is possibly TRBD1 (5 bases). Germline-derived CDR1 and CDR2 are WSHSY and SAAADI. The CDR3 consists of 15 residues. Between the trimmed V and J ends, which lost 3 bases and 2 bases, there was a span of 13 bases. The CDR3 loop is CASSDTLTVNYGYTF. CDR3 coding DNA: TGCGCCAGCAGTGATACTCTGACAGTAAACTATGGCTACACCTTC.

This rearrangement joins TRBV5-4 to TRBJ1-1; no definite D call. Germline V gene data show CDR1 as SGHNT and CDR2 as YYREEE (reference sequence). This CDR3 comprises 14 residues. Trimming pared 4 bases from V and 1 base from J, leaving 11 bases between. CDR3 in amino acids: CASSPETPNTEAFF. The CDR3 nucleotides are TGTGCCAGCAGCCCTGAGACACCGAACACTGAAGCTTTCTTT.

This clone was picked up a small number of times. The CDR3 loop reads CASSQGTSGHTDTQYF. In DNA, the CDR3 is TGCGCCAGCAGCCAAGGGACTAGCGGTCACACAGATACGCAGTATTTT. The gene calls are TRBV4-1 and TRBJ2-3; 10 bases map to TRBD2. The CDR3 length is 16 residues. After removal of 1 base from V and 2 bases from J, the junction contained 3 bases not matched to a gene. Germline V CDR1 and CDR2: MGHRA, YSYEKL.

The rearrangement links TRBV29-1 to TRBJ2-7; TRBD1 aligns across 7 bases. The CDR3 totals 14 residues. Germline V gives CDR1 SQVTM, CDR2 ANQGSEA. With V trimmed by 5 bases and J by 3 bases, 10 bases remained unmatched. CDR3 DNA sequence: TGCAGCGTTTTGGAAGGGACAGACTTCTACGAGCAGTACTTC. Protein sequence: CSVLEGTDFYEQYF.

V usage is TRBV7-3 and J usage is TRBJ2-1; TRBD1 is a possible D gene (6 bases). In germline, CDR1 is SGHTA, CDR2 FQGTGA. With 4 bases removed from V and 15 bases from J, the gap between germline ends came to 16 bases. The CDR3 loop spans 12 amino acids. The CDR3 nucleotides are TGTGCCAGCAGCTCGACAGGAGGATCTCCGTTCTTC. It is translated as CASSSTGGSPFF.

This clone was observed a few times. The chain uses TRBV28 and TRBJ1-2, with a possible D match to TRBD1 (5 bases). The germline V and J ends were trimmed by 3 bases and 4 bases, with 15 bases remaining between them. This CDR3 region has 15 residues. The germline gives CDR1 MDHEN, CDR2 SYDVKM. This chain's CDR3 is CASSLPPRAIYGYTF. The CDR3 DNA reads TGTGCCAGCAGTTTGCCGCCCAGGGCTATCTATGGCTACACCTTC.

The rearrangement joins TRBV7-9 to TRBJ1-5, with unresolved D. The CDR3 is made up of 14 amino acids. Germline CDR1 SEHNR, CDR2 FQNEAQ (reference sequence). Deletions cut 5 bases from V and 1 base from J, with 9 bases between. The CDR3 reads CASSHGGSNQPQHF. In DNA, the CDR3 is TGTGCCAGCAGCCACGGAGGGAGCAATCAGCCCCAGCATTTT.

The rearrangement links TRBV5-1 to TRBJ2-7; 9 nucleotides line up with TRBD2. V was clipped by 4 bases and J by 0 bases; unmatched bases: 5. CDR3 length: 15 residues. Germline V lookup: CDR1 SGHRS, CDR2 YFSETQ. In DNA form, the CDR3 reads TGCGCCAGCAGCACCGATAGCGGGAGCTCCTACGAGCAGTACTTC. This sequence encodes CASSTDSGSSYEQYF.

The chain combines TRBV4-2 with TRBJ1-5, with TRBD1 matching over 9 bases. The CDR3 contains 17 residues. With V trimmed by 0 bases and J by 3 bases, 6 bases remained unmatched. Looked up from germline, CDR1 is LGHNA and CDR2 is YNFKEQ. The CDR3 here is CASSQDGNRGHNQPQHF. CDR3 sequence (DNA): TGTGCCAGCAGCCAAGATGGAAACAGGGGGCACAATCAGCCCCAGCATTTT.

The chain is built from TRBV12-5 and TRBJ2-4, with D maybe TRBD2 (5 bases). CDR1 and CDR2 from the germline V gene are LGHNT and FRNRAP. This CDR3 is built from 13 residues. V lost 5 bases and J lost 8, with 13 bases in between. Here the CDR3 DNA reads TGTGCTAGTGGTCCGGGGTCCCAGTACATTCAGTACTTC. Amino acids: CASGPGSQYIQYF.

V and J are TRBV9 and TRBJ2-1; 8 bases fit TRBD2. Germline V gene lookup returns CDR1 SGDLS and CDR2 YYNGEE. CDR3 size: 16 residues. V trimming: 6 bases; J trimming: 4 bases; junction bases outside the gene matches: 12. CDR3 sequence: CASNFEGSGTYNEQFF. The CDR3 nucleotides are TGTGCCAGCAACTTCGAGGGTAGCGGGACTTACAATGAGCAGTTCTTC.

This clone showed up just once. The chain joins TRBV10-3 to TRBJ2-1, with unresolved D. This CDR3 is built from 15 residues. Germline CDR1 is ENHRY and CDR2 is SYGVKD. V lost 7 bases and J 5 bases, leaving 18 bases between the germline ends. CDR3: CAIKPNSAGNNEQFF. CDR3 sequence (DNA): TGTGCCATCAAGCCCAACTCCGCCGGTAACAATGAGCAGTTCTTC.

The chain combines TRBV7-2 with TRBJ2-2; D unclear. The CDR3 is 13 amino acids. The germline V gene encodes CDR1 SGHTA and CDR2 FQGNSA. V was trimmed by 2 bases and J by 5 bases, leaving 6 bases between them. The CDR3 reads CASSLSRTGELFF. Written as DNA, the CDR3 is TGTGCCAGCAGCTTAAGCCGGACCGGGGAGCTGTTTTTT.

V and J are TRBV20-1 and TRBJ2-7; D uncertain. The CDR3 contains 11 residues. Germline lookup yields CDR1 DFQATT and CDR2 SNEGSKA (reference sequence). V was trimmed by 3 bases and J by 6 bases, leaving 9 bases between them. CDR3 region: CSARRLTEQYF. CDR3 DNA: TGCAGTGCTAGGAGGTTAACCGAGCAGTACTTC.

In the case of this clone: The sample carries other DNA sequences with the same CDR3. The rearrangement links TRBV18 to TRBJ2-7, with a possible D match to TRBD1 (6 bases). This CDR3 contains 14 residues. The V and J ends lost 0 bases and 0 bases respectively, with 6 bases between them. Germline lookup yields CDR1 KGHSH and CDR2 LQKENI. The CDR3 bases are TGTGCCAGCTCACCACCAGGGGGCTCCTACGAGCAGTACTTC. Translated: CASSPPGGSYEQYF.

This clone was detected once. This sequence joins TRBV4-1 and TRBJ1-3; D is unclear. This CDR3 spans 16 amino acids. Germline CDR1 reads MGHRA; CDR2 reads YSYEKL. V was shortened by 5 bases and J by 0 bases, with 14 bases between the two germline ends. The CDR3 loop is CASSERTGYSGNTIYF. CDR3 in DNA: TGCGCCAGCAGCGAAAGGACGGGATACTCTGGAAACACCATATATTTT.

This chain connects TRBV7-2 to TRBJ2-2; no firm D call. The length of the CDR3 is 14 residues. The germline V gene has CDR1 SGHTA and CDR2 FQGNSA. Trimming took 1 base from V and 4 from J, leaving 7 bases between them. The CDR3 region is CASSLVLGTGELFF. DNA for the CDR3: TGTGCCAGCAGCTTAGTTCTAGGCACCGGGGAGCTGTTTTTT.

V is TRBV10-3 and J is TRBJ1-2; TRBD1 aligns across 11 bases. Germline values: CDR1 ENHRY, CDR2 SYGVKD. This CDR3 has 15 amino acids. With V trimmed by 6 bases and J by 2 bases, 5 bases remained unmatched. The CDR3 loop is CAIRAGTGGNYGYTF. The CDR3 DNA follows: TGTGCCATCAGAGCAGGGACAGGGGGAAACTATGGCTACACCTTC.

The genes are TRBV28 and TRBJ1-5; 10 nucleotides agree with TRBD1. V shed 6 bases and J 1 base; nucleotides not matched to a gene: 3. This CDR3 spans 15 amino acids. Germline values: CDR1 MDHEN, CDR2 SYDVKM. CDR3 DNA: TGTGCCAGCAGGACAGGGGGCTCGAGCAATCAGCCCCAGCATTTT. Protein product: CASRTGGSSNQPQHF.